This TCR beta chain comes out of a study of regulatory T cells in long-lasting Graves disease. Study details: The antithyroid drugs taken by newly diagnosed Graves' patients had been used for under 3 months.

Germline V lookup: CDR1 GTSNPN, CDR2 SVGIG (reference sequence). J lost 4 bases, V lost 2 bases, and 1 base had no gene match. The CDR3 has 15 amino acids. Time point denoted: newly diagnosed GD, antithyroid drugs for less than 3 months. RNA from PBMCs was the source of the TCR library. This clonotype was picked up many times. According to the study, TCR beta libraries were built with iRepertoire HTBI primers and CDR3-region Arm-PCR. One entry per CDR3 protein, called by TCRdb with MiXCR from the multiplex PCR reads. The table has 400,000 to 550,000 distinct CDR3 sequences, around 15% seen once. This same sample was also part of a study on T cells in Graves' hyperthyroidism and ophthalmopathy. Per that paper: Most thyroid-expanded clonotypes above 0.001 were also found in blood.

The clonotype comes from a woman aged 25-40 years with Graves disease. V usage is TRBV30 and J usage is TRBJ2-1, with 14 bases aligning to TRBD2. The starting material was peripheral blood mononuclear cells (PBMCs), obtained at new diagnosis, from a patient treated with antithyroid drugs. The CDR3 DNA reads as TGTGCCTGGAGTAGGACTAGCGGGAGGTACAATGAGCAGTTCTTC. As protein: CAWSRTSGRYNEQFF.